This T cell receptor beta chain was identified during a study of blood T cell repertoires in COVID-19. TCRdb keeps only in-frame clones here, not all; method: immunoSEQ multiplex PCR. The sample lists about 300,000 clones, approximately 92% occurring once. V shed 0 bases and J shed 1 base, with 9 bases lying between them. The CDR3 sequence is 15 residues long. Looked up from germline, CDR1 is SGHRS and CDR2 is YFSETQ. The V and J genes are TRBV5-1 and TRBJ2-3; no definite D call. The TCR comes from a woman aged 25 to 39 with COVID-19, enrolled during active disease. The source material was peripheral blood. The CDR3 is CASSLGLQRTDTQYF. Here the CDR3 DNA reads TGCGCCAGCAGCTTGGGATTACAACGCACAGATACGCAGTATTTT. The full variable domain, completed using reference TRBV5-1 and TRBJ2-3, is KAGVTQTPRYLIKTRGQQVTLSCSPISGHRSVSWYQQTPGQGLQFLFEYFSETQRNKGNFPGRFSGRQFSNSRSEMNVSTLELGDSALYLCASSLGLQRTDTQYFGPGTRLTVL.